This T cell receptor beta chain comes out of a study of CD8 T cells in ankylosing spondylitis. The length of the CDR3 is 14 residues. The V end was cut by 0 bases, the J end by 0 bases, with 7 bases between. The germline CDR1 and CDR2 sequences are DFQATT and SNEGSKA (reference sequence). This clonotype came up a few times. Using its own MiXCR run on the 5' RACE reads, TCRdb lists one record per CDR3 protein. The sample contains fewer than 250,000 distinct CDR3 sequences, approximately 24% of which appear only once. Sequenced sample: blood, either unsorted or a sorted T cell fraction (not recorded which). The source of this sequence is a male donor with ankylosing spondylitis or in good health (not recorded which). The rearrangement joins TRBV20-1 to TRBJ2-3; D not certain. Here the CDR3 DNA reads TGCAGTGCTAGAGACCAGGCTAGCACAGATACGCAGTATTTT. Its protein is CSARDQASTDTQYF.